Listed here are 18 T cell receptor beta chains from one sample, sequenced in a study of control samples from healthy donors and cancer patients. TCRdb keeps only in-frame clones here, not all; method: immunoSEQ multiplex PCR. The sample contains roughly 74,000 clones, approximately 94% of which appear only once. Material for sequencing was blood. Receptors originate from a young woman in good health.

In this sample, this clone is medium-sized (0.01 to 0.1%). This sequence joins TRBV6-2 or TRBV6-3 and TRBJ2-1, with D perhaps given as TRBD1 or TRBD2 (5 bases each). Deletions cut 0 bases from V and 10 bases from J, with 16 bases between. From germline, CDR1 is MNHEY and CDR2 SVGEGT. This CDR3 contains 15 residues. DNA for the CDR3: TGTGCCAGCAGTTACTCGGTCCCGGGGCTTGGAGAGCAGTTCTTC. This translates into CASSYSVPGLGEQFF.

The chain uses TRBV29-1 and TRBJ1-5; weak D call: TRBD1 (6 bases). Trimming took off 6 bases at V and 6 bases at J, with 12 bases between the two ends. The CDR3 spans 12 residues. Germline loops: CDR1 SQVTM, CDR2 ANQGSEA. The chain's CDR3 is CSVRQAGQPQHF. The CDR3 nucleotides read TGCAGCGTCAGACAGGCCGGTCAGCCCCAGCATTTT.

This clone was seen only once. V gene TRBV3-1 (or the pseudogene TRBV3-2) combines with J gene TRBJ1-2; 7 bases align to TRBD1. Germline V gives CDR1 LGHDT, CDR2 YNNKEL (reference sequence). V was clipped by 5 bases and J by 0 bases; unmatched bases: 6. This CDR3 comprises 15 residues. For the CDR3, the DNA is TGTGCCAGCAGCTCACACAGGGGAGCTAACTATGGCTACACCTTC. As protein: CASSSHRGANYGYTF.

The rearrangement uses TRBV4-2 and TRBJ2-2; D not certain. CDR1 and CDR2 (germline): LGHNA, YNFKEQ. The CDR3 consists of 13 residues. V was cut by 1 base and J by 6 bases, with 6 bases left in between. Here the CDR3 DNA reads TGTGCCAGCAGCCAAGCTTCGGCCGGGGAGCTGTTTTTT. Translating gives CASSQASAGELFF.

CDR3 loop: CASSDRGEKLFF. The CDR3, as DNA: TGTGCCAGCTCAGACAGAGGAGAAAAACTGTTTTTT. The V gene is TRBV18, the J gene TRBJ1-4, with D tentatively TRBD1 (5 bases). V was pared by 5 bases and J by 8 bases, with 9 bases between. The CDR3 covers 12 residues. Germline assignment: CDR1 KGHSH and CDR2 LQKENI.

The gene calls are TRBV4-3 and TRBJ1-3; D is uncertain. The CDR3 length is 15 residues. Germline V gene data show CDR1 as LGHNA and CDR2 as YSLEER. V was trimmed by 0 bases and J by 4 bases, leaving 10 bases between them. The CDR3 reads CASSQESDKGNTIYF. In DNA, the CDR3 is TGCGCCAGCAGCCAAGAATCGGATAAAGGAAACACCATATATTTT.

The rearrangement joins TRBV19 to TRBJ1-2, with 9 bases identical to TRBD1. Germline CDR1 is LNHDA and CDR2 is SQIVND (reference sequence). J was trimmed by 2 bases and V by 3 bases; bases with no gene match: 1. This CDR3 has 14 residues. The CDR3 region has the DNA TGTGCCAGTAGTATCACAGGGGGCAACTATGGCTACACCTTC. Translation: CASSITGGNYGYTF.

To note about this clone: The same CDR3 also results from other DNA sequences found in this sample. This rearrangement joins TRBV19 to TRBJ1-3, with D perhaps matching TRBD1 (5 bases). V was shortened by 7 bases and J by 5 bases, with 18 bases between the two germline ends. This CDR3 comprises 15 residues. CDR1 is LNHDA, CDR2 SQIVND, per germline (reference sequence). The CDR3 DNA sequence: TGTGCCAGTACCTCACGAGGGGTAGAAAGAAACACCATATATTTT. Protein sequence: CASTSRGVERNTIYF.

This chain links TRBV7-2 with TRBJ2-7; a possible D gene is TRBD1 (5 bases). Germline CDR1 SGHTA, CDR2 FQGNSA. This CDR3 contains 13 residues. The ends were cut back, 2 bases at V and 3 bases at J, with 8 bases in the middle. The CDR3 protein is CASSLTRDYEQYF. The CDR3, as DNA: TGTGCCAGCAGCTTAACCAGGGACTACGAGCAGTACTTC.

A single count supports this clone. The gene calls are TRBV28 and TRBJ2-5, with 8 bases that match TRBD1. V trimming: 6 bases; J trimming: 7 bases; junction bases outside the gene matches: 19. The CDR3 consists of 17 residues. Germline V CDR1 and CDR2: MDHEN, SYDVKM. The CDR3 region is CASSQKVIRDRFSTQYF. The DNA of the CDR3 is TGTGCCAGCAGCCAAAAGGTTATTCGGGACAGGTTTTCGACCCAGTACTTC.

The gene calls are TRBV11-2 and TRBJ2-2, with D perhaps matching TRBD2 (6 bases). Germline-derived CDR1 and CDR2 are SGHAT and FQNNGV. CDR3 length: 16 amino acids. V gave up 5 bases and J gave up 6 bases, with 19 bases separating them. CDR3 loop: CASSRRSGGLAGELFF. The CDR3 DNA follows: TGTGCCAGCAGCCGTCGTTCCGGGGGTCTAGCCGGGGAGCTGTTTTTT.

J is TRBJ2-1 and V is TRBV4-1; TRBD1 is a possible D gene (5 bases). The length of the CDR3 is 16 residues. V gave up 0 bases and J gave up 6 bases, with 15 bases separating them. Germline V gene sequence: CDR1 MGHRA, CDR2 YSYEKL. Written as DNA, the CDR3 is TGCGCCAGCAGCCAAGATTCTGACAGAATAGGCAATGAGCAGTTCTTC. It translates to CASSQDSDRIGNEQFF.

This chain joins TRBV7-2 and TRBJ1-2; weak D call: TRBD1 (6 bases). V lost 2 bases to trimming and J lost 8 bases, with 18 bases between them. This CDR3 is built from 15 residues. The germline gives CDR1 SGHTA, CDR2 FQGNSA. The CDR3 DNA is TGTGCCAGCAGCTTACTTACCGGGACAATAAACGGCTACACCTTC. It encodes CASSLLTGTINGYTF.

V usage is TRBV28 and J usage is TRBJ2-7; a possible D gene is TRBD1 (5 bases). The V gene lost 2 bases and the J gene lost 0 bases, with 8 bases spanning the gap. Germline V CDR1 and CDR2: MDHEN, SYDVKM. CDR3 length: 14 amino acids. In DNA, the CDR3 is TGTGCCAGCAGTTTAACAGGTCGCTCCTACGAGCAGTACTTC. Translated, it gives CASSLTGRSYEQYF.

The genes are TRBV28 and TRBJ1-6, with unresolved D. Germline V gene sequence: CDR1 MDHEN, CDR2 SYDVKM. CDR3 length: 15 amino acids. V gave up 3 bases and J gave up 2 bases, with 8 bases separating them. The CDR3 DNA is TGTGCCAGCAGTTTCGATGGAGCCTATAATTCACCCCTCCACTTT. Its protein is CASSFDGAYNSPLHF.

The rearrangement uses TRBV3-1 (or the pseudogene TRBV3-2) and TRBJ2-7, with TRBD1 as a possible D gene (6 bases). V was trimmed by 4 bases and J by 0 bases, leaving 19 bases between them. The CDR3 consists of 17 residues. Germline V CDR1 and CDR2: LGHDT, YNNKEL (reference sequence). The CDR3 protein is CASSPRDTFWSSYEQYF. The CDR3 DNA is TGTGCCAGCAGCCCCCGGGACACCTTTTGGAGCTCCTACGAGCAGTACTTC.

The chain links TRBV29-1 to TRBJ1-1; D unclear. This CDR3 has 13 residues. The V end lost 2 bases, the J end lost 1 base, and 8 bases lay between the germline ends. The V gene's germline CDR1 is SQVTM and CDR2 ANQGSEA. CDR3 amino acids: CSVEKGWNTEAFF. CDR3 coding DNA: TGCAGCGTTGAAAAGGGTTGGAACACTGAAGCTTTCTTT.

The V gene is TRBV5-4, the J gene TRBJ2-7; 11 positions agree with TRBD2. The CDR3 loop spans 15 amino acids. Germline V gene sequence: CDR1 SGHNT, CDR2 YYREEE (reference sequence). J was trimmed by 2 bases and V by 4 bases; bases with no gene match: 5. The CDR3 loop is CASSPGTSGPYEQYF. In nucleotides, the CDR3 is TGTGCCAGCAGCCCTGGGACTAGCGGCCCCTACGAGCAGTACTTC.